This TCR beta chain was profiled in a study of T cells after yellow fever vaccination. General study points: Researchers cautioned that FACS-sorted repertoires could harbor abundant clonotypes contaminating from the bulk population. Clonotypes shared by both compartments, CD4 and CD8, made up a small share. In post-booster samples, most primary-vaccination clones reappeared (about 97% CD4, about 91% CD8).

This clonotype was found a few times. Its antigen is as yet unknown. TCRdb analysed the 5' RACE reads with MiXCR anew, one entry per CDR3 protein. The table shows some 260,000 distinct CDR3 sequences, with about 5.2% occurring only once. The material sequenced was CD4+ T cells sorted from PBMCs, taken on the day of the yellow fever booster vaccination. This TCR was recovered from a man between 18 and 35 years old who received the YFV17D yellow fever vaccine.

This chain's CDR3 is CASSPRQGGGGYTF. The DNA of the CDR3 is TGTGCCAGCAGCCCAAGACAGGGGGGCGGAGGCTACACCTTC. This rearrangement joins TRBV7-2 to TRBJ1-2; 9 bases match TRBD1. Germline lookup yields CDR1 SGHTA and CDR2 FQGNSA. This CDR3 spans 14 amino acids. Trimming took 5 bases from V and 8 from J; bases not matched to a gene: 9.